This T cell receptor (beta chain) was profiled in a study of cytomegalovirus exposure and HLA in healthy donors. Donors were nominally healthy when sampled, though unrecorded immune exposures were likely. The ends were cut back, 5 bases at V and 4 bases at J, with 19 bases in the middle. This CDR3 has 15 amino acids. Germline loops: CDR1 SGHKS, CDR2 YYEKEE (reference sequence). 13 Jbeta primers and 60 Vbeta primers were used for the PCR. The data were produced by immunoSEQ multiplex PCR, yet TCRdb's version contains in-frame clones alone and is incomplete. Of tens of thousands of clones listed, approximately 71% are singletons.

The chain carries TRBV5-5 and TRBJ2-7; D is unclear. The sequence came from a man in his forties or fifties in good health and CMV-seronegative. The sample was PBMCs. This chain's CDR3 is CASSRAPEPEYEQYF. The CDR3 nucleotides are TGTGCCAGCAGTCGTGCGCCGGAGCCGGAATACGAGCAGTACTTC.